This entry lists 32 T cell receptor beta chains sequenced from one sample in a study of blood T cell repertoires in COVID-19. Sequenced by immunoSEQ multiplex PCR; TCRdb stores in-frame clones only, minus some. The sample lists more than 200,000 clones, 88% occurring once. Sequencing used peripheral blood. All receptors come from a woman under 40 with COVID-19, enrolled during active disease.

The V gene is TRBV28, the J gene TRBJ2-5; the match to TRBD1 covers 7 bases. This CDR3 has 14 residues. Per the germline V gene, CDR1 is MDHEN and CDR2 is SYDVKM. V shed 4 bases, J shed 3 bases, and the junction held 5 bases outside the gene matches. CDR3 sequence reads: CASSYRTGKETQYF. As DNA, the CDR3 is TGTGCCAGCAGTTATCGGACAGGAAAAGAGACCCAGTACTTC.

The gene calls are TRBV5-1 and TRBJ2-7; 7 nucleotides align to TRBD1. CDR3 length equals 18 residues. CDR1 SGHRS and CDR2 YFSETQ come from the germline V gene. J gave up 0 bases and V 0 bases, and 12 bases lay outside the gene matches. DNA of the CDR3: TGCGCCAGCAGCTTGGTAGCCGGTACGACAGGGAGCTCCTACGAGCAGTACTTC. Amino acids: CASSLVAGTTGSSYEQYF.

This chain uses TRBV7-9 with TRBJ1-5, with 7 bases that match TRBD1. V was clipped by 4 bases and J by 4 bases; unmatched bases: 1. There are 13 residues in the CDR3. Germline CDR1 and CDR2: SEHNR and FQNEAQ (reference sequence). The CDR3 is CASSWDRNQPQHF. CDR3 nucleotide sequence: TGTGCCAGCAGCTGGGACAGAAATCAGCCCCAGCATTTT.

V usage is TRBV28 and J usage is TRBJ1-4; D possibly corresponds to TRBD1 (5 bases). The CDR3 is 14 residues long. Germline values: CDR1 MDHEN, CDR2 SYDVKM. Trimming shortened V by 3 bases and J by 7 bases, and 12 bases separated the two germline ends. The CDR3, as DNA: TGTGCCAGCAGTTTTATGGGGGGAGGTGAAAAACTGTTTTTT. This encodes CASSFMGGGEKLFF.

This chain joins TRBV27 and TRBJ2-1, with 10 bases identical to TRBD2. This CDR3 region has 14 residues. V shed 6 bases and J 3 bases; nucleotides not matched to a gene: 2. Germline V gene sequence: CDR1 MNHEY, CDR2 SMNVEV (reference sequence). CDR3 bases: TGTGCCAGCAGCGGACTAGCGGACTACAATGAGCAGTTCTTC. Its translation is CASSGLADYNEQFF.

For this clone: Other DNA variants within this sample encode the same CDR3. CDR3 bases: TGTGCCAGCAGCCAAGATGGGGGGAACTATGGCTACACCTTC. Encoded protein: CASSQDGGNYGYTF. This chain uses TRBV3-1 (or the pseudogene TRBV3-2) with TRBJ1-2; TRBD1 might be the D (5 bases). This CDR3 is 14 amino acids long. CDR1 is LGHDT, CDR2 YNNKEL, per germline (reference sequence). V gave up 0 bases and J gave up 2 bases, with 7 bases separating them.

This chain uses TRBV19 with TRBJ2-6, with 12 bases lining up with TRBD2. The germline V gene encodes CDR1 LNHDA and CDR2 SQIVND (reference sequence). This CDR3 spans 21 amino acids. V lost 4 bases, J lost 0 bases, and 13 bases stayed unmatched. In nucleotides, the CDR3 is TGTGCCAGTAGTACCTACAGGACTAGCGGGACTAGGTTCTCTGGGGCCAACGTCCTGACTTTC. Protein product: CASSTYRTSGTRFSGANVLTF.

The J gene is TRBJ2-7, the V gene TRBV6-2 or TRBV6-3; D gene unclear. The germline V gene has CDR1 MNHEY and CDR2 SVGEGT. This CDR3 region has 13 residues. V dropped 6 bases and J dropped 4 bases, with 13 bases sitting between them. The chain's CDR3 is CASSQTPGYEQYF. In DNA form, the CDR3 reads TGTGCCAGCAGCCAGACCCCAGGATACGAGCAGTACTTC.

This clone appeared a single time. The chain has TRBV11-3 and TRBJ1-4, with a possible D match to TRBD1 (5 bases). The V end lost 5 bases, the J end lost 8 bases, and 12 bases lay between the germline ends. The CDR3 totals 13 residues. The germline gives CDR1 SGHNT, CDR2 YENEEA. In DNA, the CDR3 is TGTGCCAGCAGCCAAGGTCGGGGGGAAAAACTGTTTTTT. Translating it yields CASSQGRGEKLFF. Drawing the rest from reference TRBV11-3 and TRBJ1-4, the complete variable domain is EAGVVQSPRYKIIEKKQPVAFWCNPISGHNTLYWYLQNLGQGPELLIRYENEEAVDDSQLPKDRFSAERLKGVDSTLKIQPAELGDSAVYLCASSQGRGEKLFFGSGTQLSVL.

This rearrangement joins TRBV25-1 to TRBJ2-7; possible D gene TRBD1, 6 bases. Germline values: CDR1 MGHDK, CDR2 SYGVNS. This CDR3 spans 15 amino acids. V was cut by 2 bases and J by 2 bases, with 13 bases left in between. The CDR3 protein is CASSEVLDRPYEQYF. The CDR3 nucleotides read TGTGCCAGCAGTGAAGTGCTTGACAGGCCCTACGAGCAGTACTTC.

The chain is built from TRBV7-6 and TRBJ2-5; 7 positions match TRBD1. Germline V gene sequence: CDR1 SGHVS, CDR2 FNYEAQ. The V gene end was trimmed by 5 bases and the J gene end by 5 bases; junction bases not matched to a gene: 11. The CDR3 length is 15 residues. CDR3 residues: CASSPKGALRETQYF. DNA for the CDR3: TGTGCCAGCAGCCCGAAGGGGGCGCTTCGGGAGACCCAGTACTTC.

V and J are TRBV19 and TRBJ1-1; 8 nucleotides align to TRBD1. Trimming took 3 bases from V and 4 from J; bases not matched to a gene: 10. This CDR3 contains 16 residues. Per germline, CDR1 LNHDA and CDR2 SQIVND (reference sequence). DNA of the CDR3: TGTGCCAGTAGTATCCAAATTGGACAGGGAAGCACTGAAGCTTTCTTT. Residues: CASSIQIGQGSTEAFF.

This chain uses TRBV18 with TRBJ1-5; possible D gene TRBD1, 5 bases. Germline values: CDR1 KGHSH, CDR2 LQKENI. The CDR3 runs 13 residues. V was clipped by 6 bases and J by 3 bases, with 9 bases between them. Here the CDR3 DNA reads TGTGCCAGCTCCCAGGGTACCAATCAGCCCCAGCATTTT. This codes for CASSQGTNQPQHF.

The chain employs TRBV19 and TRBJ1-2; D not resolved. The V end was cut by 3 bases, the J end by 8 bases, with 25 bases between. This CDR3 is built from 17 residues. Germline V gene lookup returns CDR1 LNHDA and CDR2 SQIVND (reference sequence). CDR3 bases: TGTGCCAGTAGTATCGATGGGCTCGGGGAGACCAGAAGGGGCTACACCTTC. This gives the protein CASSIDGLGETRRGYTF.

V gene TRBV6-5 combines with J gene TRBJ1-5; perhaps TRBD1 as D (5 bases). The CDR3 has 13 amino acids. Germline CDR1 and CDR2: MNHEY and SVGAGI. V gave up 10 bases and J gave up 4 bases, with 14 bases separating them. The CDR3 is CAIRGAANQPQHF. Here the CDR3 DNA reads TGTGCCATCAGAGGGGCCGCAAATCAGCCCCAGCATTTT.

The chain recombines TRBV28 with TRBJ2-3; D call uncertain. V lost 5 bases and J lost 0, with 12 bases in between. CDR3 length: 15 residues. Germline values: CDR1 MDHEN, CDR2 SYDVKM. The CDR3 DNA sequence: TGTGCCAGCAGTCTGAAACAACCTAGCACAGATACGCAGTATTTT. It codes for CASSLKQPSTDTQYF.

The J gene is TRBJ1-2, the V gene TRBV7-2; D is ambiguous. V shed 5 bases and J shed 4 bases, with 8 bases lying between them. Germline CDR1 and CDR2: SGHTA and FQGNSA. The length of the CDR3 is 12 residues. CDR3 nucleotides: TGTGCCAGCAGCACCTCACTCTATGGCTACACCTTC. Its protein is CASSTSLYGYTF.

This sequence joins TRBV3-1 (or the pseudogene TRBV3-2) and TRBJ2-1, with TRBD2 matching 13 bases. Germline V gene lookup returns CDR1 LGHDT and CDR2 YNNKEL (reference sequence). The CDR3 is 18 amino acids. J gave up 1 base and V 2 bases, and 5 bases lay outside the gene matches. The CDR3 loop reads CASSQRLAGGSSYNEQFF. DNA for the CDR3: TGTGCCAGCAGCCAACGACTAGCGGGGGGATCATCCTACAATGAGCAGTTCTTC.

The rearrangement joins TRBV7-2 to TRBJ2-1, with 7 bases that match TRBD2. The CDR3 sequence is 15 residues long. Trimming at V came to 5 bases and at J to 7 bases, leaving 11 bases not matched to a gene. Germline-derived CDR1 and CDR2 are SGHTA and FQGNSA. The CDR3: CASSQPWGGLNEQFF. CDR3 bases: TGTGCCAGCAGCCAACCATGGGGGGGGTTGAATGAGCAGTTCTTC. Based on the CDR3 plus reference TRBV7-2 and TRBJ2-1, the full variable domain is GAGVSQSPSNKVTEKGKDVELRCDPISGHTALYWYRQSLGQGLEFLIYFQGNSAPDKSGLPSDRFSAERTGGSVSTLTIQRTQQEDSAVYLCASSQPWGGLNEQFFGPGTRLTVL.

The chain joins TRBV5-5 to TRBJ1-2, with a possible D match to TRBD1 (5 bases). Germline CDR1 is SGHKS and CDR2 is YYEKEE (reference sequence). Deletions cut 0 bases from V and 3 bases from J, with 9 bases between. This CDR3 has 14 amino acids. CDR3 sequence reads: CASSLAPRDYGYTF. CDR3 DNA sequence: TGTGCCAGCAGCTTGGCCCCCAGGGACTATGGCTACACCTTC.

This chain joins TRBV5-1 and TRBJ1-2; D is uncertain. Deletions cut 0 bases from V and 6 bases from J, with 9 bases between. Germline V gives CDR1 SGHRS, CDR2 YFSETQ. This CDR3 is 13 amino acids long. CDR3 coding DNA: TGCGCCAGCAGCTTGGCCAGCGGGGATGGCTACACCTTC. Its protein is CASSLASGDGYTF.

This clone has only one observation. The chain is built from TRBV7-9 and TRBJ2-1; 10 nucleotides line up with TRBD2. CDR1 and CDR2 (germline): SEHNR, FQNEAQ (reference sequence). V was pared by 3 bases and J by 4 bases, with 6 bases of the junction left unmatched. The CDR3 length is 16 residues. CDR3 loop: CASSFLAGAKYNEQFF. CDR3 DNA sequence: TGTGCCAGCAGCTTCCTAGCGGGGGCCAAATACAATGAGCAGTTCTTC.

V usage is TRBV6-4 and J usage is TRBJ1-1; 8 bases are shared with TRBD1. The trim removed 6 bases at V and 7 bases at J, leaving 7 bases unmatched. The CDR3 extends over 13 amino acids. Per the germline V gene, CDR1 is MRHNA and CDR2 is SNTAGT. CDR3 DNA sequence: TGTGCCAGCAGCGACAGGGGAACAAGTGAAGCTTTCTTT. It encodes CASSDRGTSEAFF.

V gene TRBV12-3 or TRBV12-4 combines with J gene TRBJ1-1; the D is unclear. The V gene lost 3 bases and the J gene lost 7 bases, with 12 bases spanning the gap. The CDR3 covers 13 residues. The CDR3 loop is CASSFSGEVEAFF. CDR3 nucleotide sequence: TGTGCCAGCAGTTTTTCCGGAGAAGTTGAAGCTTTCTTT.

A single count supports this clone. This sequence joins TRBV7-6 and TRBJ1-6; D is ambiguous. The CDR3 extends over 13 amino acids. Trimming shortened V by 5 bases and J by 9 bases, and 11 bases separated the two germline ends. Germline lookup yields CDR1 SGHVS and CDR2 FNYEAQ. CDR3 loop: CASSRSQSSPLHF. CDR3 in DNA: TGTGCCAGCAGCAGATCCCAGTCTTCACCCCTCCACTTT.

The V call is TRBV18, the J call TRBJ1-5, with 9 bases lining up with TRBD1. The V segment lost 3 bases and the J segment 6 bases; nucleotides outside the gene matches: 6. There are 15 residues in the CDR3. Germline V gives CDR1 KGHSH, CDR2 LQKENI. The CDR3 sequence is CASSPRDRDRQPQHF. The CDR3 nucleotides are TGTGCCAGCTCACCGCGGGACAGGGACCGTCAGCCCCAGCATTTT. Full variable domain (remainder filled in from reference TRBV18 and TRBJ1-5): NAGVMQNPRHLVRRRGQEARLRCSPMKGHSHVYWYRQLPEEGLKFMVYLQKENIIDESGMPKERFSAEFPKEGPSILRIQQVVRGDSAAYFCASSPRDRDRQPQHFGDGTRLSIL.

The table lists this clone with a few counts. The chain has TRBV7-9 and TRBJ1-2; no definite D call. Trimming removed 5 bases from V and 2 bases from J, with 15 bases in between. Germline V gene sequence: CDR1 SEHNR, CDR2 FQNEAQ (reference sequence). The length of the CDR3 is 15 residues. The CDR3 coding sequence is TGTGCCAGCAGCCCTACCCAAACTTTAAACTATGGCTACACCTTC. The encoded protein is CASSPTQTLNYGYTF.

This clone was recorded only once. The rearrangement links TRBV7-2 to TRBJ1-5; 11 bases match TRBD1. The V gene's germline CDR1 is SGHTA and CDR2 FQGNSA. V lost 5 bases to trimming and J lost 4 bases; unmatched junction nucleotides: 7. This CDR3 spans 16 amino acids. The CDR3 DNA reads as TGTGCCAGCAGCCCGCCCGGGACAGGGGGTAATCAGCCCCAGCATTTT. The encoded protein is CASSPPGTGGNQPQHF.

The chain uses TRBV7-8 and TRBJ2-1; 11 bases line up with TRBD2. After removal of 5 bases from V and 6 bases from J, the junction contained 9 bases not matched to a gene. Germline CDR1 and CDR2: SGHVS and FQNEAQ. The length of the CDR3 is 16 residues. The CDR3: CASSALAGGFFNEQFF. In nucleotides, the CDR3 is TGTGCCAGCAGCGCCCTAGCGGGGGGATTCTTCAATGAGCAGTTCTTC.

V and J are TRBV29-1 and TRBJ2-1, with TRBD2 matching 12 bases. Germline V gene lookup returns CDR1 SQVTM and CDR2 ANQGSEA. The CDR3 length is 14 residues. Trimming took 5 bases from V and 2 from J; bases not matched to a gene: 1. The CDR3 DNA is TGCAGCGTTAGACTAGCGGGGGCCTACAATGAGCAGTTCTTC. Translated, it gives CSVRLAGAYNEQFF.

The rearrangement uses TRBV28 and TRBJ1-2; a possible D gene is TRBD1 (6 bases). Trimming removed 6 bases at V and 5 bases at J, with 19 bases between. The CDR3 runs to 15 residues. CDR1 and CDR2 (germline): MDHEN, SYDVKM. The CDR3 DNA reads TGTGCCAGCAGCTCCGGGACAAAGGGGATTTATGGCTACACCTTC. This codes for CASSSGTKGIYGYTF.

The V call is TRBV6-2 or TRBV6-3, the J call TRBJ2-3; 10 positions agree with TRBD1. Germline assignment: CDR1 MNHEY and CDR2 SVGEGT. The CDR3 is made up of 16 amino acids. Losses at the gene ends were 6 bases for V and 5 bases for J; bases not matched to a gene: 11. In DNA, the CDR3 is TGTGCCAGCAGCCCCCGCGACAGGGGGCTGGGAGATACGCAGTATTTT. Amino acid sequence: CASSPRDRGLGDTQYF.